The sequence of this T cell receptor (beta chain) was determined in a study of shared clonotypes between healthy human individuals. Findings and caveats of the study: An expected dependence of interdonor clonotype sharing on sequencing depth was noted. Having only a few donors restricted how much genetic and exposure-history diversity was captured.

Libraries were prepared by immunoSEQ multiplex PCR; TCRdb keeps only in-frame clonotypes and omits some of them. The sample has roughly 1 million clones; under 80% are singletons. The V end lost 6 bases, the J end lost 4 bases, and 15 bases lay between the germline ends. The CDR3 runs to 14 residues. Germline CDR1 and CDR2: PRHDT and FYEKMQ (reference sequence). Notes on this clone: The antigen is not known.

The chain uses TRBV13 and TRBJ1-2; the D gene is possibly TRBD1 (5 bases). This sequence originates from a man between 18 and 35 years old in good health. The sample consisted of memory CD4+ T cells sorted from blood. Regarding subset: CD45RA-negative fraction. The DNA of the CDR3 is TGTGCCAGCAGGCCCAGGGCATCTATCTATGGCTACACCTTC. It translates to CASRPRASIYGYTF. Drawing the rest from reference TRBV13 and TRBJ1-2, the complete variable domain is AAGVIQSPRHLIKEKRETATLKCYPIPRHDTVYWYQQGPGQDPQFLISFYEKMQSDKGSIPDRFSAQQFSDYHSELNMSSLELGDSALYFCASRPRASIYGYTFGSGTRLTVV.